The 32 T cell receptor beta chains given below trace back to one sample, sequenced in a study of blood T cell repertoires in COVID-19. Assay: immunoSEQ multiplex PCR; the TCRdb copy retains only in-frame clones and omits some. This sample yields 300,000 to 350,000 clones, of which 88% are seen a single time; about 4.7% belongs to the top ten. The sequenced material came from PBMCs or T cells enriched from blood (not recorded which). These receptors originate from a man aged 30-40 years who had recovered from COVID-19.

In its sample, this clone was seen once. CDR3 nucleotide sequence: TGCGCCAGCAGCTTGGAAGTCAGGGGGCGCACAGATACGCAGTATTTT. Translating gives CASSLEVRGRTDTQYF. V and J are TRBV5-1 and TRBJ2-3; 8 nucleotides align to TRBD1. The CDR3 consists of 16 residues. Germline CDR1 and CDR2: SGHRS and YFSETQ. The V gene end was trimmed by 0 bases and the J gene end by 1 base; junction bases not matched to a gene: 4. Filled out from reference TRBV5-1 and TRBJ2-3, the complete variable domain reads KAGVTQTPRYLIKTRGQQVTLSCSPISGHRSVSWYQQTPGQGLQFLFEYFSETQRNKGNFPGRFSGRQFSNSRSEMNVSTLELGDSALYLCASSLEVRGRTDTQYFGPGTRLTVL.

This chain links TRBV7-9 with TRBJ1-4, with D tentatively TRBD1 (5 bases). Germline lookup yields CDR1 SEHNR and CDR2 FQNEAQ (reference sequence). CDR3 length equals 14 residues. V lost 7 bases to trimming and J lost 7 bases, with 16 bases between them. The CDR3 loop is CASTNKGLGEKLFF. The CDR3 nucleotides read TGTGCCAGCACTAATAAGGGGCTTGGTGAAAAACTGTTTTTT. Based on the CDR3 plus reference TRBV7-9 and TRBJ1-4, the full variable domain is DTGVSQNPRHKITKRGQNVTFRCDPISEHNRLYWYRQTLGQGPEFLTYFQNEAQLEKSRLLSDRFSAERPKGSFSTLEIQRTEQGDSAMYLCASTNKGLGEKLFFGSGTQLSVL.

V and J are TRBV29-1 and TRBJ1-2, with D maybe TRBD1 (5 bases). The CDR3 has 9 residues. Trimming took 4 bases from V and 8 from J, leaving 5 bases between them. Germline V gives CDR1 SQVTM, CDR2 ANQGSEA. The CDR3 sequence is CSVGGGYTF. As DNA, the CDR3 is TGCAGCGTTGGGGGCGGCTACACCTTC.

The chain links TRBV30 to TRBJ2-1; 9 bases fit TRBD2. The CDR3 extends over 15 amino acids. Germline CDR1 GTSNPN, CDR2 SVGIG (reference sequence). After removal of 4 bases from V and 4 bases from J, the junction contained 8 bases not matched to a gene. The DNA for the CDR3 is TGTGCCTGGATTCCCAGGAGCGGGGGGTACAATGAGCAGTTCTTC. This encodes CAWIPRSGGYNEQFF.

The chain carries TRBV15 and TRBJ2-7; D might be TRBD2 (6 bases). V shed 10 bases and J shed 4 bases, with 11 bases lying between them. The CDR3 totals 11 residues. The germline V gene encodes CDR1 LNHNV and CDR2 YYDKDF (reference sequence). The CDR3 is CAKKGGYEQYF. The CDR3 coding sequence is TGTGCCAAAAAGGGAGGTTACGAGCAGTACTTC.

The chain uses TRBV11-2 and TRBJ2-1; weak D call: TRBD2 (6 bases). Trimming stripped 0 bases from V and 9 bases from J, with 12 bases between. This CDR3 is 14 amino acids long. The germline V gene encodes CDR1 SGHAT and CDR2 FQNNGV. The CDR3 protein is CASSLDGGILEQFF. DNA of the CDR3: TGTGCCAGCAGCTTAGACGGAGGGATTCTTGAGCAGTTCTTC.

The V and J genes are TRBV11-3 and TRBJ2-1; TRBD2 agrees at 8 bases. Germline lookup yields CDR1 SGHNT and CDR2 YENEEA. This CDR3 region has 16 residues. The V segment lost 4 bases and the J segment 3 bases; nucleotides outside the gene matches: 8. CDR3 protein: CASSSTVAGHYNEQFF. In DNA, the CDR3 is TGTGCCAGCAGCTCCACGGTAGCGGGGCACTACAATGAGCAGTTCTTC.

V and J are TRBV7-6 and TRBJ1-3; no reliable D call. The CDR3 is 14 residues long. CDR1 is SGHVS and CDR2 is FNYEAQ in the germline V gene. Trimming took off 5 bases at V and 2 bases at J, with 10 bases between the two ends. The CDR3 DNA is TGTGCCAGCAGCCCAGATCTGACTGGAAACACCATATATTTT. It specifies CASSPDLTGNTIYF. Variable domain in full (rest from reference TRBV7-6 and TRBJ1-3): GAGVSQSPRYKVTKRGQDVALRCDPISGHVSLYWYRQALGQGPEFLTYFNYEAQQDKSGLPNDRFSAERPEGSISTLTIQRTEQRDSAMYRCASSPDLTGNTIYFGEGSWLTVV.

This clone was counted only a few times. The V gene is TRBV3-1 (or the pseudogene TRBV3-2), the J gene TRBJ2-2, with D tentatively TRBD1 (5 bases). Germline values: CDR1 LGHDT, CDR2 YNNKEL (reference sequence). CDR3 size: 15 residues. Trimming took off 1 base at V and 4 bases at J, with 10 bases between the two ends. DNA of the CDR3: TGTGCCAGCAGCCAAGTGCAGGGTAGCACCGGGGAGCTGTTTTTT. Its protein is CASSQVQGSTGELFF.

Here the CDR3 DNA reads TGTGCCAGCAGCCAATCGTGGGGGGGTGGTACTGAAGCTTTCTTT. Residues: CASSQSWGGGTEAFF. The rearrangement links TRBV3-1 (or the pseudogene TRBV3-2) to TRBJ1-1; D may be TRBD1 (5 bases). The V end was cut by 2 bases, the J end by 5 bases, with 15 bases between. Germline-derived CDR1 and CDR2 are LGHDT and YNNKEL (reference sequence). This CDR3 contains 15 residues.

This chain links TRBV5-1 with TRBJ2-4; D gene ambiguous. Germline values: CDR1 SGHRS, CDR2 YFSETQ. V was pared by 4 bases and J by 0 bases, with 17 bases between. The CDR3 sequence is 17 residues long. The CDR3 nucleotides read TGCGCCAGCAGCCTCACATTAAATTCCCTAGCCAAAAACATTCAGTACTTC. Its translation is CASSLTLNSLAKNIQYF.

The J gene is TRBJ2-1, the V gene TRBV5-1; 10 positions agree with TRBD2. Germline values: CDR1 SGHRS, CDR2 YFSETQ. V was pared by 2 bases and J by 6 bases, with 5 bases of the junction left unmatched. CDR3 length: 15 residues. CDR3 loop: CASSLWLAGVNEQFF. The DNA of the CDR3 is TGCGCCAGCAGCTTATGGCTAGCGGGGGTCAATGAGCAGTTCTTC.

The rearrangement links TRBV11-3 to TRBJ1-5; maybe TRBD1 (5 bases). The V and J ends lost 8 bases and 2 bases respectively, with 13 bases between them. The CDR3 consists of 14 residues. CDR1 SGHNT and CDR2 YENEEA come from the germline V gene. CDR3 amino acids: CASGGVTGNQPQHF. CDR3 coding DNA: TGTGCCAGCGGAGGGGTGACTGGCAATCAGCCCCAGCATTTT.

The chain couples TRBV7-9 to TRBJ1-4, with TRBD1 as a possible D gene (5 bases). V was shortened by 3 bases and J by 3 bases, with 11 bases between the two germline ends. Germline V lookup: CDR1 SEHNR, CDR2 FQNEAQ (reference sequence). The length of the CDR3 is 15 residues. The CDR3 region is CASSFTDSPNEKLFF. The CDR3 region has the DNA TGTGCCAGCAGCTTTACCGACAGTCCTAATGAAAAACTGTTTTTT.

This chain joins TRBV7-9 and TRBJ1-1; TRBD1 matches at 9 bases. V gave up 1 base and J gave up 2 bases; unmatched junction bases: 2. The CDR3 is made up of 15 amino acids. The germline CDR1 and CDR2 sequences are SEHNR and FQNEAQ (reference sequence). The CDR3 spells CASSLGDRENTEAFF. The CDR3 DNA reads as TGTGCCAGCAGCTTAGGGGACAGGGAAAACACTGAAGCTTTCTTT. The full variable domain, completed using reference TRBV7-9 and TRBJ1-1, is DTGVSQNPRHKITKRGQNVTFRCDPISEHNRLYWYRQTLGQGPEFLTYFQNEAQLEKSRLLSDRFSAERPKGSFSTLEIQRTEQGDSAMYLCASSLGDRENTEAFFGQGTRLTVV.

The rearrangement links TRBV7-9 to TRBJ1-1, with TRBD1 as a possible D gene (5 bases). The CDR3 spans 13 residues. Trimming left V 3 bases short and J 5 bases short, with 10 bases between. The germline CDR1 and CDR2 sequences are SEHNR and FQNEAQ (reference sequence). The CDR3 DNA reads as TGTGCCAGCAGCTTGTCAGGGAAGACTGAAGCTTTCTTT. Protein: CASSLSGKTEAFF.

The chain couples TRBV15 to TRBJ2-7; perhaps TRBD1 as D (6 bases). Trimming took 0 bases from V and 6 from J, leaving 12 bases between them. The CDR3 has 14 residues. The germline CDR1 and CDR2 sequences are LNHNV and YYDKDF (reference sequence). CDR3 in DNA: TGTGCCACCAGCAGAGATCATGGGGGCGGCGAGCAGTACTTC. It translates to CATSRDHGGGEQYF.

The table lists this clone with many counts. V is TRBV27 and J is TRBJ2-1; no clear D gene. V lost 0 bases to trimming and J lost 7 bases, with 10 bases between them. From germline, CDR1 is MNHEY and CDR2 SMNVEV (reference sequence). The CDR3 consists of 14 residues. The CDR3, as DNA: TGTGCCAGCAGTTTATCGATGGGCCCGAATGAGCAGTTCTTC. Protein sequence: CASSLSMGPNEQFF.

The chain joins TRBV11-2 to TRBJ2-5; D uncertain. The CDR3 spans 12 residues. V was cut by 5 bases and J by 6 bases, with 10 bases left in between. The germline V gene encodes CDR1 SGHAT and CDR2 FQNNGV. This chain's CDR3 is CASSVSPKTQYF. CDR3 in DNA: TGTGCCAGCAGCGTTAGCCCGAAGACCCAGTACTTC.

V and J are TRBV4-1 and TRBJ1-5; TRBD1 matches at 7 bases. V lost 1 base, J lost 6 bases, and 3 bases stayed unmatched. The length of the CDR3 is 14 residues. Germline V gene data show CDR1 as MGHRA and CDR2 as YSYEKL. CDR3 bases: TGCGCCAGCAGCCAAGGACAGGGCGTTCAGCCCCAGCATTTT. Translated: CASSQGQGVQPQHF.

This chain links TRBV7-9 with TRBJ2-5; the D gene is possibly TRBD2 (6 bases). Deletions cut 1 base from V and 3 bases from J, with 15 bases between. The CDR3 length is 16 residues. CDR1 SEHNR and CDR2 FQNEAQ come from the germline V gene (reference sequence). CDR3 in amino acids: CASSLEEGVVKETQYF. The CDR3 coding sequence is TGTGCCAGCAGCTTAGAGGAGGGAGTCGTGAAAGAGACCCAGTACTTC.

The chain uses TRBV2 and TRBJ1-1, with 7 positions matching TRBD1. The CDR3 is 14 amino acids. Germline V CDR1 and CDR2: SNHLY, FYNNEI. Trimming at V came to 5 bases and at J to 4 bases, leaving 7 bases not matched to a gene. CDR3 amino acids: CASSIQGFGTEAFF. DNA of the CDR3: TGTGCCAGCAGTATACAGGGGTTCGGCACTGAAGCTTTCTTT. Complete variable domain (other parts from reference TRBV2 and TRBJ1-1): EPEVTQTPSHQVTQMGQEVILRCVPISNHLYFYWYRQILGQKVEFLVSFYNNEISEKSEIFDDQFSVERPDGSNFTLKIRSTKLEDSAMYFCASSIQGFGTEAFFGQGTRLTVV.

CDR3 nucleotide sequence: TGTGCCAGCAGCTCAGGGGGAGGTAATGAAAAACTGTTTTTT. Protein: CASSSGGGNEKLFF. J is TRBJ1-4 and V is TRBV11-2; 7 bases line up with TRBD1. CDR1 is SGHAT, CDR2 FQNNGV, per germline. The CDR3 length is 14 residues. V shed 4 bases, J shed 4 bases, and the junction held 3 bases outside the gene matches. The variable domain in full, completed from reference TRBV11-2 and TRBJ1-4, reads EAGVAQSPRYKIIEKRQSVAFWCNPISGHATLYWYQQILGQGPKLLIQFQNNGVVDDSQLPKDRFSAERLKGVDSTLKIQPAKLEDSAVYLCASSSGGGNEKLFFGSGTQLSVL.

The rearrangement uses TRBV2 and TRBJ1-5, with D possibly TRBD1 on 6 matching bases. The CDR3 covers 14 residues. Germline loops: CDR1 SNHLY, CDR2 FYNNEI. V lost 1 base, J lost 4 bases, and 8 bases lay in between. CDR3: CASSEDRENQPQHF. The CDR3 nucleotides read TGTGCCAGCAGTGAAGACAGGGAAAATCAGCCCCAGCATTTT.

This clone has a handful of counts. The chain employs TRBV19 and TRBJ2-7; a weak D match, TRBD1 (5 bases). V was trimmed by 6 bases and J by 1 base, leaving 13 bases between them. The germline gives CDR1 LNHDA, CDR2 SQIVND (reference sequence). This CDR3 spans 14 amino acids. The CDR3 DNA reads as TGTGCCAGTAGCACCCAGGGAAGATCCTACGAGCAGTACTTC. Amino acid sequence: CASSTQGRSYEQYF.

The V call is TRBV11-2, the J call TRBJ1-1, with 8 bases that match TRBD1. The CDR3 is made up of 15 amino acids. Trimming cost V 2 bases and J 2 bases; bases outside gene matches: 4. Germline CDR1 SGHAT, CDR2 FQNNGV. CDR3 sequence: CASSLSGGRNTEAFF. DNA of the CDR3: TGTGCCAGCAGCTTATCAGGGGGCAGAAACACTGAAGCTTTCTTT.

The genes are TRBV19 and TRBJ2-7; TRBD1 is a possible D gene (6 bases). Trimming cost V 5 bases and J 2 bases, with 10 bases left between them. CDR3 length equals 13 residues. Germline CDR1 reads LNHDA; CDR2 reads SQIVND (reference sequence). CDR3 loop: CASSRQATYEQYF. In DNA, the CDR3 is TGTGCCAGTAGTCGACAGGCAACCTACGAGCAGTACTTC.

The chain uses TRBV24-1 and TRBJ1-1; TRBD1 matches at 8 bases. Per the germline V gene, CDR1 is KGHDR and CDR2 is SFDVKD. The CDR3 has 14 amino acids. V lost 3 bases, J lost 4 bases, and 3 bases stayed unmatched. CDR3 bases: TGTGCCACCAGTGATAACAGGGGGAGCACTGAAGCTTTCTTT. Residues: CATSDNRGSTEAFF.

The chain combines TRBV10-3 with TRBJ2-7; 7 nucleotides agree with TRBD1. The CDR3 is 15 residues long. The V gene end was trimmed by 3 bases and the J gene end by 0 bases; junction bases not matched to a gene: 5. Germline CDR1 reads ENHRY; CDR2 reads SYGVKD. CDR3 DNA sequence: TGTGCCATCAGTGACGCCGGGACAGACTCCTACGAGCAGTACTTC. This encodes CAISDAGTDSYEQYF.

This clone was detected only a few times. This chain uses TRBV2 with TRBJ2-7; D is perhaps TRBD2 (6 bases). Germline V gives CDR1 SNHLY, CDR2 FYNNEI. This CDR3 has 12 amino acids. V was shortened by 8 bases and J by 2 bases, with 10 bases between the two germline ends. This CDR3 reads CASAGLTYEQYF. In nucleotides, the CDR3 is TGTGCCAGCGCGGGACTCACCTACGAGCAGTACTTC. Variable domain in full (rest from reference TRBV2 and TRBJ2-7): EPEVTQTPSHQVTQMGQEVILRCVPISNHLYFYWYRQILGQKVEFLVSFYNNEISEKSEIFDDQFSVERPDGSNFTLKIRSTKLEDSAMYFCASAGLTYEQYFGPGTRLTVT.

This chain links TRBV7-3 with TRBJ2-1, with D tentatively TRBD1 (6 bases). This CDR3 spans 15 amino acids. Germline V gene lookup returns CDR1 SGHTA and CDR2 FQGTGA. V lost 5 bases and J 1 base, leaving 12 bases between the germline ends. The CDR3 reads CASSPMTGSYNEQFF. Here the CDR3 DNA reads TGTGCCAGCAGCCCTATGACAGGTTCCTACAATGAGCAGTTCTTC.

The chain uses TRBV7-9 and TRBJ2-7; 10 nucleotides match TRBD1. This CDR3 spans 16 amino acids. Germline-derived CDR1 and CDR2 are SEHNR and FQNEAQ (reference sequence). V gave up 1 base and J gave up 4 bases; unmatched junction bases: 7. The CDR3 DNA reads as TGTGCCAGCAGCTTAGGATTCGGACAGGGGGTATACGAGCAGTACTTC. Encoded protein: CASSLGFGQGVYEQYF.